This TCR beta chain is drawn from a study of blood T cell repertoires in COVID-19. Across the whole study: The analysed material was cDNA or gDNA that came from T cells, B-cell-depleted T cells, or PBMCs.

Authors' methods: Nucleated cell counts were estimated from reference gene primer amplification. TCRdb keeps only in-frame clones here, not all; method: immunoSEQ multiplex PCR. Clone size and the V and J calls come from that table; the DNA yielded D and trimming. Of about 330,000 clones listed, under 95% are singletons. V shed 0 bases and J 3 bases; nucleotides not matched to a gene: 5. This CDR3 is built from 19 residues. From germline, CDR1 is SGHTA and CDR2 FQGTGA. Symptom resolution, clearance, or two negative PCRs marked donors in Cohort 3 as recovered. V gene TRBV7-3 combines with J gene TRBJ2-1, with TRBD2 matching over 16 bases. The specimen sequenced was PBMCs or T cells enriched from blood (not recorded which). The receptor's source is a woman in her twenties or thirties who had recovered from COVID-19. The CDR3, as DNA: TGTGCCAGCAGCTTAACCGGGACTAGCGGGGGGGCCGTCTACAATGAGCAGTTCTTC. As protein: CASSLTGTSGGAVYNEQFF.